This is a list of T cell receptor beta chains from one sample in a study of shared clonotypes between healthy human individuals. Clones were read by immunoSEQ multiplex PCR, and TCRdb kept only the in-frame ones, dropping some. The sample has about 490,000 clones; roughly four fifths are singletons. The sample consisted of PBMCs. Receptors were obtained from a woman in her forties in good health. Some clones in this sample may be carry-over from other donors' samples. The CDR3 runs from the conserved cysteine through the conserved F or W. A D gene is named only where the DNA matches it firmly. Clone sizes are given selectively: once, few, many, or a class where the clone is expanded.

TRBD1	.	TRBV7-8	TRBJ1-5	CASSLAGGPNQPQHF	TGTGCCAGCAGCCTCGCAGGGGGACCCAATCAGCCCCAGCATTTT
.	.	TRBV7-3	TRBJ1-3	CASSPAGGSGNTIYF	TGTGCCAGCAGCCCCGCGGGAGGGTCTGGAAACACCATATATTTT
.	.	TRBV19	TRBJ1-5	CASSILGNQPQHF	TGTGCCAGTAGTATTCTGGGCAATCAGCCCCAGCATTTT
.	.	TRBV6-6	TRBJ2-7	CASSYAPLREQYF	TGTGCCAGCAGTTACGCCCCGTTACGCGAGCAGTACTTC
.	once	TRBV30	TRBJ2-1	CAWSPRLTFSYNEQFF	TGTGCCTGGAGTCCTCGACTGACTTTCTCCTACAATGAGCAGTTCTTC
.	.	TRBV5-4	TRBJ2-7	CASSPHGAAYEQYF	TGTGCCAGCAGCCCTCACGGGGCGGCGTACGAGCAGTACTTC
.	.	TRBV6-1	TRBJ2-7	CASSETVWGAEDYEQYF	TGTGCCAGCAGTGAGACGGTATGGGGGGCGGAAGATTACGAGCAGTACTTC
.	.	TRBV5-1	TRBJ1-1	CASSLRGGPGAGYTEAFF	TGCGCCAGCAGCTTAAGAGGGGGGCCGGGCGCGGGGTACACTGAAGCTTTCTTT
TRBD2	once	TRBV19	TRBJ2-2	CASNQLAGGNTGELFF	TGTGCCAGTAACCAACTAGCGGGAGGCAACACCGGGGAGCTGTTTTTT
.	.	TRBV5-6	TRBJ2-7	CASSLAGISYEQYF	TGTGCCAGCAGCTTGGCGGGAATCTCCTACGAGCAGTACTTC
TRBD1	.	TRBV29-1	TRBJ2-7	CSVEAGTGNYEQYF	TGCAGCGTTGAAGCCGGGACAGGGAATTACGAGCAGTACTTC
TRBD1	.	TRBV28	TRBJ1-4	CASSLQGVREKLFF	TGTGCCAGCAGCCTACAGGGGGTTCGAGAAAAACTGTTTTTT
.	.	TRBV28	TRBJ2-4	CASSPRSGGAKNIQYF	TGTGCCAGCAGCCCTCGGAGTGGGGGCGCAAAAAACATTCAGTACTTC
.	.	TRBV18	TRBJ1-5	CASSPRLGTGNQPQHF	TGTGCCAGCTCACCACGCTTGGGGACGGGCAATCAGCCCCAGCATTTT
.	.	TRBV5-1	TRBJ2-2	CASSLDRTNTGELFF	TGCGCCAGCAGCTTGGACAGGACAAACACCGGGGAGCTGTTTTTT
.	.	TRBV27	TRBJ2-1	CASSPGQFNEQFF	TGTGCCAGCAGTCCTGGACAGTTTAATGAGCAGTTCTTC
.	few	TRBV6-6	TRBJ2-2	CASRVRLTESGELFF	TGTGCCAGCAGAGTCCGCTTGACTGAATCCGGGGAGCTGTTTTTT
TRBD1	.	TRBV5-1	TRBJ2-7	CASSSPRDRAEYEQYF	TGCGCCAGCAGCTCGCCTCGGGACAGGGCTGAGTACGAGCAGTACTTC
.	.	TRBV10-1	TRBJ2-2	CASSDFNTGELFF	TGCGCCAGCAGTGACTTCAACACCGGGGAGCTGTTTTTT
TRBD1	.	TRBV7-2	TRBJ2-7	CASSPRGGTGVYEQYF	TGTGCCAGCAGCCCAAGGGGAGGGACAGGGGTCTACGAGCAGTACTTC
TRBD1	.	TRBV13	TRBJ2-7	CASSSGQGGPYEQYF	TGTGCCAGCAGCTCAGGACAGGGGGGTCCCTACGAGCAGTACTTC
.	.	TRBV6-6	TRBJ2-7	CASSRGTGNYEQYF	TGTGCCAGCAGTCGAGGGACGGGGAACTACGAGCAGTACTTC
.	many	TRBV2	TRBJ2-7	CASSLDRRDEQYF	TGTGCCAGCAGTTTAGACAGACGAGACGAGCAGTACTTC
.	.	TRBV27	TRBJ2-6	CASSTISGANVLTF	TGTGCCAGCAGTACCATCTCTGGGGCCAACGTCCTGACTTTC
.	.	TRBV29-1	TRBJ1-5	CSVVETGNQPQHF	TGCAGCGTTGTTGAGACAGGCAATCAGCCCCAGCATTTT
TRBD2	.	TRBV27	TRBJ2-5	CASSRLAGVGEQYF	TGTGCCAGCAGTAGACTAGCGGGAGTGGGAGAGCAGTACTTC
.	.	TRBV4-3	TRBJ2-3	CASSQDPDRGLTQYF	TGCGCCAGCAGCCAAGATCCCGACCGGGGCCTTACGCAGTATTTT
TRBD2	.	TRBV19	TRBJ2-7	CASSIRSGNVNEQYF	TGTGCCAGTAGTATAAGGAGCGGGAATGTCAACGAGCAGTACTTC
TRBD2	.	TRBV11-2	TRBJ2-1	CASSPLSGRRGNEQFF	TGTGCCAGCAGCCCCCTGAGCGGGAGAAGAGGCAATGAGCAGTTCTTC
.	.	TRBV28	TRBJ1-1	CASSPATEAFF	TGTGCCAGCAGTCCGGCGACTGAAGCTTTCTTT
.	.	TRBV7-9	TRBJ1-4	CASSYGTPRRLFF	TGTGCCAGCAGCTACGGGACCCCTAGAAGACTGTTTTTT
.	.	TRBV27	TRBJ2-7	CAYGRGRISYEQYF	TGTGCTTACGGGAGGGGGCGAATCTCCTACGAGCAGTACTTC
TRBD2	.	TRBV19	TRBJ2-3	CASSISGSYTQYF	TGTGCCAGTAGTATTAGCGGGAGTTATACGCAGTATTTT
TRBD2	.	TRBV27	TRBJ2-1	CASGTSGRAIDNEQFF	TGTGCCAGCGGAACTAGCGGGAGGGCCATCGACAATGAGCAGTTCTTC
.	.	TRBV6-5	TRBJ1-3	CASSYGWGAGGNTIYF	TGTGCCAGCAGTTACGGTTGGGGGGCCGGTGGAAACACCATATATTTT
.	once	TRBV28	TRBJ1-5	CASKLSNQPQHF	TGTGCCAGCAAACTAAGCAATCAGCCCCAGCATTTT
.	.	TRBV21-1	TRBJ2-7	CASSRRGIAHPSNYEQYF	TGTGCCAGCAGCAGGCGGGGAATAGCCCACCCATCAAACTACGAGCAGTACTTC
TRBD1	.	TRBV6-1	TRBJ1-5	CASTGGNQPQHF	TGTGCCAGCACAGGGGGTAATCAGCCCCAGCATTTT
.	once	TRBV10-2	TRBJ2-7	CASRGPGTYEQYF	TGCGCCAGCAGGGGACCCGGGACCTACGAGCAGTACTTC
TRBD1	few	TRBV29-1	TRBJ1-4	CSVKGQIDEKLFF	TGCAGCGTTAAGGGACAGATTGACGAAAAACTGTTTTTT
.	.	TRBV5-6	TRBJ1-5	CASSLGQTLNQPQHF	TGTGCCAGCAGCTTGGGTCAGACGCTGAATCAGCCCCAGCATTTT
.	.	TRBV28	TRBJ2-3	CASSFWSSGSDTQYF	TGTGCCAGCAGTTTTTGGAGTTCGGGGTCAGATACGCAGTATTTT
TRBD2	.	TRBV7-2	TRBJ2-7	CASRFSGSSYEQYF	TGTGCCAGCAGATTTAGCGGGAGCTCCTACGAGCAGTACTTC
.	.	TRBV4-2	TRBJ2-7	CASSQDLTANYEQYF	TGTGCCAGCAGCCAAGATCTCACGGCTAATTACGAGCAGTACTTC
TRBD2	.	TRBV7-9	TRBJ2-3	CASSPGRVQTDTQYF	TGTGCCAGCAGCCCGGGGAGGGTTCAGACAGATACGCAGTATTTT
.	.	TRBV30	TRBJ1-2	CAWGSGDIAGYTF	TGTGCCTGGGGTTCGGGAGACATCGCTGGCTACACCTTC
.	.	TRBV6-6	TRBJ2-2	CASSQDGTAGELFF	TGTGCCAGCAGCCAAGACGGGACCGCCGGGGAGCTGTTTTTT
TRBD1	.	TRBV27	TRBJ2-7	CASSSTRQGGTYEQYF	TGTGCCAGCAGTTCCACACGACAGGGGGGCACCTACGAGCAGTACTTC
.	.	TRBV11-2	TRBJ2-3	CASSFFRGVRIRDTQYF	TGTGCCAGCAGCTTTTTCCGAGGCGTCAGGATAAGAGATACGCAGTATTTT
.	few	TRBV5-4	TRBJ2-1	CASRDRRENNEQFF	TGTGCCAGCAGGGACAGGAGGGAAAACAATGAGCAGTTCTTC
TRBD1	.	TRBV18	TRBJ2-1	CASSPPDDRAHNEQFF	TGTGCCAGCTCACCACCCGATGACAGGGCCCACAATGAGCAGTTCTTC
.	once	TRBV5-4	TRBJ2-5	CASRDSGHQETQYF	TGTGCCAGCAGGGATAGCGGCCATCAAGAGACCCAGTACTTC
.	.	TRBV30	TRBJ1-2	CAWSVQGRVGYTF	TGTGCCTGGAGTGTACAAGGGCGGGTCGGCTACACCTTC